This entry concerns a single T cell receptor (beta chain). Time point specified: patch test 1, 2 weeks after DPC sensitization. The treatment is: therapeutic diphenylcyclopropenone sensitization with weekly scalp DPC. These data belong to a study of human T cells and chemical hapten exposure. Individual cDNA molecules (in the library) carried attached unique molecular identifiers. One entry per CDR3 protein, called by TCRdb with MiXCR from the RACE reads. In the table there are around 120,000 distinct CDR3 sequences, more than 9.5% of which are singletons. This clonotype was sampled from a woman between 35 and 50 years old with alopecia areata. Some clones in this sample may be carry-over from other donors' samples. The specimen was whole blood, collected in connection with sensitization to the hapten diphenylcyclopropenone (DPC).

The CDR3 protein is CSVSQRNEQFF. DNA for the CDR3: TGCAGCGTTAGTCAAAGGAATGAGCAGTTCTTC. The chain joins TRBV29-1 to TRBJ2-1; D is ambiguous. With 5 bases removed from V and 7 bases from J, the gap between germline ends came to 9 bases. This CDR3 is built from 11 residues. Looked up from germline, CDR1 is SQVTM and CDR2 is ANQGSEA.